Listed here are 20 T cell receptor beta chains from one sample, sequenced in a study of shared clonotypes between healthy human individuals. The naive CD8 population came from CD45RO-negative cells selected for CCR7, without terminally differentiated effector memory CD45RA+ cells. The data were produced by immunoSEQ multiplex PCR, yet TCRdb's version contains in-frame clones alone and is incomplete. This sample has some 2.1 million clones, with around 93% found just once. The specimen was naive CD8+ T cells from PBMCs. The receptors shown here come from a man between 18 and 29 years old in good health. Some clones in this sample may be carry-over from other donors' samples.

This clone was counted once. The chain uses TRBV7-2 and TRBJ1-2; a possible D gene is TRBD1 (6 bases). Trimming took 5 bases from V and 4 from J, leaving 17 bases between them. CDR1 is SGHTA, CDR2 FQGNSA, per germline. The CDR3 has 15 residues. Written as DNA, the CDR3 is TGTGCCAGCAGCCCAGTCGCTGGACAGCTCTATGGCTACACCTTC. It codes for CASSPVAGQLYGYTF.

The chain carries TRBV6-5 and TRBJ2-7, with 8 positions matching TRBD1. V shed 5 bases, J shed 3 bases, and the junction held 6 bases outside the gene matches. Germline values: CDR1 MNHEY, CDR2 SVGAGI. The CDR3 is 14 amino acids. In DNA, the CDR3 is TGTGCCAGCAGTCGGACAGGGTTAGGCTACGAGCAGTACTTC. Amino acid sequence: CASSRTGLGYEQYF.

The V call is TRBV7-9, the J call TRBJ2-3; D remains unclear. Germline values: CDR1 SEHNR, CDR2 FQNEAQ (reference sequence). CDR3 length equals 15 residues. V was clipped by 5 bases and J by 1 base, with 13 bases between them. This CDR3 is CASSLELVGTDTQYF. The CDR3 region has the DNA TGTGCCAGCAGCCTCGAGCTAGTTGGCACAGATACGCAGTATTTT.

The chain uses TRBV27 and TRBJ2-7; TRBD1 aligns across 9 bases. Germline V gene sequence: CDR1 MNHEY, CDR2 SMNVEV (reference sequence). After removal of 5 bases from V and 3 bases from J, the junction contained 5 bases not matched to a gene. This CDR3 spans 14 amino acids. This CDR3 reads CASSDRGARYEQYF. For the CDR3, the DNA is TGTGCCAGCAGTGACAGGGGGGCTCGCTACGAGCAGTACTTC.

This CDR3 reads CASRTGWNPVETQYF. CDR3 nucleotides: TGTGCCAGCAGGACTGGATGGAACCCAGTGGAGACCCAGTACTTC. The V gene is TRBV27, the J gene TRBJ2-5; D is undetermined. The germline CDR1 and CDR2 sequences are MNHEY and SMNVEV (reference sequence). The ends were cut back, 6 bases at V and 5 bases at J, with 19 bases in the middle. CDR3 size: 15 residues.

The genes are TRBV11-2 and TRBJ2-1; 10 bases line up with TRBD2. Germline CDR1 is SGHAT and CDR2 is FQNNGV. CDR3 length equals 20 residues. V dropped 0 bases and J dropped 7; count of bases not matched to a gene: 18. Written as DNA, the CDR3 is TGTGCCAGCAGCTTAGAAGCGGGGGGGACCCTAACAATGAGTACGAATGAGCAGTTCTTC. Protein: CASSLEAGGTLTMSTNEQFF.

This clone was seen only once. The rearrangement joins TRBV15 to TRBJ2-7; D is perhaps TRBD2 (5 bases). The germline gives CDR1 LNHNV, CDR2 YYDKDF (reference sequence). CDR3 length equals 17 residues. With 5 bases removed from V and 0 bases from J, the gap between germline ends came to 20 bases. The CDR3 DNA sequence: TGTGCCACCAGCCGAAGTCAGCGGACGTTGGTCTCCTACGAGCAGTACTTC. Protein sequence: CATSRSQRTLVSYEQYF.

The chain has TRBV27 and TRBJ2-7, with D maybe TRBD1 (7 bases). The CDR3 sequence is 14 residues long. CDR1 and CDR2 from the germline V gene are MNHEY and SMNVEV (reference sequence). Trimming removed 5 bases at V and 1 base at J, with 12 bases between. The CDR3 loop reads CASSVGGQSYEQYF. The CDR3 DNA reads as TGTGCCAGCAGTGTCGGGGGACAGTCCTACGAGCAGTACTTC.

This rearrangement joins TRBV10-2 to TRBJ1-2; unclear D gene. V was clipped by 7 bases and J by 4 bases, with 28 bases between them. The CDR3 runs 18 residues. Germline CDR1 and CDR2: WSHSY and SAAADI. The CDR3 here is CASMEGFLSNLMVYGYTF. The CDR3 DNA is TGCGCCAGCATGGAGGGTTTCCTCAGTAACCTTATGGTCTATGGCTACACCTTC.

The V gene is TRBV7-9, the J gene TRBJ1-5, with D tentatively TRBD1 (6 bases). The length of the CDR3 is 15 residues. V lost 5 bases to trimming and J lost 2 bases, with 13 bases between them. Per germline, CDR1 SEHNR and CDR2 FQNEAQ (reference sequence). CDR3: CASSLGGLGNQPQHF. DNA of the CDR3: TGTGCCAGCAGCCTAGGGGGGCTAGGCAATCAGCCCCAGCATTTT.

In the case of this clone: This CDR3 is also generated by other DNA sequences in the sample. The chain couples TRBV28 to TRBJ2-3; 10 bases align to TRBD1. This CDR3 is 16 amino acids long. After removal of 7 bases from V and 5 bases from J, the junction contained 12 bases not matched to a gene. Germline assignment: CDR1 MDHEN and CDR2 SYDVKM. The CDR3 loop reads CASTIWTGGEGDTQYF. In DNA, the CDR3 is TGTGCCAGCACAATTTGGACAGGGGGAGAGGGAGATACGCAGTATTTT.

The chain carries TRBV28 and TRBJ2-7; tentatively, D is TRBD2 (7 bases). The CDR3 sequence is 16 residues long. Trimming left V 5 bases short and J 5 bases short, with 22 bases between. The germline V gene has CDR1 MDHEN and CDR2 SYDVKM. In DNA form, the CDR3 reads TGTGCCAGCAGTGCTGGGACACTCGACGGGAGGAACGAGCAGTACTTC. This sequence encodes CASSAGTLDGRNEQYF.

The chain recombines TRBV6-1 with TRBJ2-7, with D perhaps TRBD1 (5 bases). The CDR3 spans 13 residues. V was clipped by 9 bases and J by 1 base, with 13 bases between them. The germline V gene encodes CDR1 MNHNS and CDR2 SASEGT. The CDR3 region is CASRITGSYEQYF. The CDR3 DNA follows: TGTGCCAGTCGGATTACAGGATCCTACGAGCAGTACTTC.

This chain links TRBV9 with TRBJ2-1, with 7 bases aligning to TRBD2. The J segment lost 0 bases and the V segment lost 7 bases, leaving 1 base of the junction unmatched. The CDR3 has 13 amino acids. Germline loops: CDR1 SGDLS, CDR2 YYNGEE. The CDR3 loop reads CASGDYSYNEQFF. Written as DNA, the CDR3 is TGTGCCAGCGGGGACTACTCCTACAATGAGCAGTTCTTC.

There are a few counts of this clone. The chain carries TRBV6-1 and TRBJ2-7; the D is unclear. The CDR3 totals 13 residues. The germline V gene has CDR1 MNHNS and CDR2 SASEGT. Trimming left V 7 bases short and J 0 bases short, with 10 bases between. The CDR3 DNA follows: TGTGCCAGCACGCCCAGGAGCTCCTACGAGCAGTACTTC. This gives the protein CASTPRSSYEQYF.

The rearrangement joins TRBV28 to TRBJ1-4; D is unclear. This CDR3 spans 16 amino acids. CDR1 and CDR2 (germline): MDHEN, SYDVKM. V lost 4 bases and J 3 bases, leaving 15 bases between the germline ends. The CDR3 here is CASSSLYADSNEKLFF. DNA of the CDR3: TGTGCCAGCAGTTCGTTATACGCAGACTCTAATGAAAAACTGTTTTTT.

The V call is TRBV5-4, the J call TRBJ2-7; D perhaps matches TRBD1 (6 bases). Germline V lookup: CDR1 SGHNT, CDR2 YYREEE (reference sequence). The CDR3 has 12 residues. V lost 4 bases and J 6 bases, leaving 11 bases between the germline ends. This CDR3 is CASSETGLEQYF. The CDR3 DNA reads TGTGCCAGCAGCGAAACAGGGCTCGAGCAGTACTTC.

The chain links TRBV5-4 to TRBJ1-1; no definite D call. The CDR3 spans 15 residues. Deletions cut 2 bases from V and 1 base from J, with 12 bases between. Per the germline V gene, CDR1 is SGHNT and CDR2 is YYREEE (reference sequence). CDR3 coding DNA: TGTGCCAGCAGCTTTTTTACAGAAAGGAACACTGAAGCTTTCTTT. This encodes CASSFFTERNTEAFF.

The V call is TRBV5-4, the J call TRBJ2-1; 10 nucleotides line up with TRBD2. Trimming removed 4 bases from V and 5 bases from J; junction bases left unmatched: 6. This CDR3 is built from 15 residues. Germline V gives CDR1 SGHNT, CDR2 YYREEE (reference sequence). CDR3 sequence reads: CASSPRTSGNNEQFF. In DNA, the CDR3 is TGTGCCAGCAGCCCAAGGACTAGCGGTAACAATGAGCAGTTCTTC.

This chain links TRBV5-6 with TRBJ2-7; D might be TRBD2 (5 bases). The length of the CDR3 is 12 residues. Trimming left V 4 bases short and J 0 bases short, with 5 bases between. CDR1 SGHDT and CDR2 YYEEEE come from the germline V gene. CDR3 DNA: TGTGCCAGCAGCGGAGGCTCCTACGAGCAGTACTTC. Residues: CASSGGSYEQYF.